Sequencing of this T cell receptor (beta chain) was carried out in a study of cytomegalovirus exposure and HLA in healthy donors (dated by TCRdb to 2016 to 2017). About the investigation overall: In an earlier analysis of 587 of the donors, approximately 260 Gb of sequence data and some 120 million unique TCR beta sequences from some 170 million T cells were reported. An early release covering just under 650 HLA-typed donors comprised approximately 290 gigabases of sequencing data and 85 million or so unique TCR sequences. Of the 300 to 500 genotyped donors, roughly 76% were placed in the genetic ancestry cluster associated with self-reported Caucasian donors. The aim of the study was to test whether cataloging public T cell receptors could identify signatures of past pathogen exposure. The study profiled the T cell repertoires of fewer than 850 subjects by immunosequencing and related them to cytomegalovirus serostatus. In addition to the first cohort of about 650 subjects, a separate validation cohort of approximately 120 different subjects was used. To predict cytomegalovirus infection status, the study combined high-throughput TCR immunosequencing, statistical association of individual TCRs with disease status, and machine learning. A later analysis re-examined previously published TCR beta repertoires from just over 650 donors and added high-resolution HLA genotyping to investigate patterns of TCR occurrence. The later analysis used no new phenotypic data to find candidate immune exposures, relying instead on TCR beta sequences and their occurrence across donors. An earlier analysis of a few hundred of the donors applied high-throughput TCR beta sequencing to assess whether each TCR beta V gene segment acted as functional or pseudogenic. Donor age, sex, ethnicity and CMV serostatus were compiled alongside the repertoire data. Genome-wide SNP genotypes for about three fifths of the roughly 670 donors were used in a later genetic analysis, which treated that subset as a discovery cohort. All discovery cohort repertoires had been generated on a single sequencing platform. HLA typing included class I and class II loci at four-digit resolution. Typing coverage varied by locus: roughly 620-640 donors for A, B, C, DRB1 and DQB1; around 560 for DQA1; 606 for DPA1; 400 to 480 for DPB1. A handful of DR-DQ haplotypes were handled as single units for association and clustering because linkage in the cohort was strong. Among under 450 genotyped donors of the cohort, an average of approximately 240,000 unique TCR beta nucleotide sequences were sequenced per donor, approximately 20% of them non-productive. Summary of the overall study and its limitations: Seventeen rarely observed V segments, including chromosome 9 orphons, were excluded from the earlier analysis of approximately 500 of the donors because counts were too low. A cluster of highly shared sequence variants was judged likely to represent a technical artifact of the sequencing pipeline. A further reported finding was that TCR beta sequences accurately predicted the HLA-A and HLA-B alleles for most subjects in the first cohort. When HLA alleles, especially DR and DQ, strongly co-occurred, TCR associations were difficult to assign to individual alleles. In an earlier analysis of more than 500 of the donors, most TCR beta V segments appeared in productive rearrangements about 87% or about 30% of the time, broadly matching IMGT annotations. Some IMGT-functional V segments, including TRBV6-2 and TRBV6-3, could not be told apart with the 87-base-pair reads, so those segments were excluded. Most TCR sequences were observed very rarely across donors, whereas some public TCRs were present in many individuals. Specific HLA alleles were associated with about 17,000 TCR beta sequences at a false discovery rate of 0.05 in a later analysis. In vitro tests confirmed that three of the cytomegalovirus-associated TCR beta chains recognize cytomegalovirus antigens. The classifier was reported to diagnose cytomegalovirus status with high specificity and sensitivity in both the original and validation cohorts. This cohort had only TCR beta chains sequenced, and the lack of alpha or paired-chain data limited which features could be detected. Presence/absence analyses assumed roughly uniform sequencing depth across donors, an assumption that may not hold. In the study, approximately 160 TCR beta chains were listed as associated with cytomegalovirus. In a later genetic analysis, fewer N-insertions in productive TCRs were reported among donors in an Asian-associated ancestry cluster than the roughly 710-donor mean. In a later analysis, HLA-associated TCR beta chains showed more clonal expansion and lower generation probabilities than non-associated chains that were equally common. Linkage disequilibrium might explain the correlated functional status among segregating V segments, but an unknown experimental factor could not be excluded. Because HLA typing was missing for some donors at each locus, association tests included only the typed subset. According to a later analysis, most CMV-associated TCR beta chains appeared to be HLA-restricted, and the HLA associations seemed to be driven largely by CMV exposure. The authors suggested that the approach could potentially be extended to other disease states and immunological phenotypes. A later genetic analysis associated a missense DCLRE1C variant with V-gene and J-gene trimming of TCR beta chains, and an independent cohort replicated the association. In a later analysis, several top co-occurrence clusters were reported to appear linked to parvovirus B19, influenza, CMV and Epstein-Barr virus. In a later analysis, the rate of TCR association differed among HLA loci, with DRB1 alleles having the most associated TCRs and HLA-C alleles having the fewest. Immune exposure information for the cohort was limited to CMV serostatus.

From the cysteine through the phenylalanine, the CDR3 covers 16 amino acids. Here the CDR3 DNA is all that survives: 48 bases in frame from base 1. The germline V gene specifies SGHTA as CDR1 and FQGNSA as CDR2. V is clipped by 1 base and J by 4 bases, and the sequence between their germline boundaries is 16 bases long. This clone was seen a handful of times. What antigen it recognizes has not been identified. No qualities accompany the bases; no much larger clone lies one base away. The cohort comprised around 690 healthy bone marrow donors. All cohort members were sampled while nominally healthy, although unrecorded immune exposures were likely present. The donor tested CMV seropositive and was one of the 289 seropositive cohort members. A peripheral blood sample was provided by each donor, and peripheral blood mononuclear cells were used for TCR beta sequencing. Genomic DNA extraction from the blood cell samples was performed with the Qiagen DNeasy Blood Extraction Kit.

The library was produced with the immunoSEQ multiplex PCR assay. A mixture of 60 forward primers for TCR Vbeta segments and 13 reverse primers for TCR Jbeta segments was used in the multiplex PCR. Amplification of the CDR3 region of rearranged TCR beta genes was performed with a multiplex PCR assay on genomic DNA. The Illumina HiSeq System was used to sequence the amplified TCR beta libraries as 87-base-pair reads. Per the authors' processing: Across the 670 or so repertoires, a later analysis counted 78 million or so unique TCR beta chains, 9.5 million to 13 million of which were shared by at least two donors. Raw reads were error-corrected and collapsed into unique sequences by a nearest-neighbor algorithm in which closely related sequences were merged to remove PCR and sequencing errors. Alignment of CDR3 sequences to IMGT reference sequences was used to assign V, D and J gene segments. Each retained sequence needed at least a six-nucleotide match to both a V gene segment and a J gene segment. Rearrangements were called productive when the CDR3 lacked stop codons and stayed in frame with V and J; all others were non-productive. Following IMGT convention, CDR3 was defined as the stretch from the second conserved V-encoded cysteine up to the conserved J-encoded phenylalanine. The earlier analysis of about 620 of the donors excluded sequences that lacked an unambiguous match to a single V gene segment. In an earlier analysis of 450 to 700 of the donors, V segments were called functional above 56.7% productive rearrangements and were called segregating when the between-donor standard deviation exceeded 5%. To diagnose cytomegalovirus status from the catalog of TCR beta chain sequences, a statistical classification framework was built. In a later analysis, TCR nucleotide sequences were compared against IMGT/GENE-DB human TR gene sequences so that V and J genes could be assigned. In a later analysis, CDR3 sequences and most-parsimonious VDJ recombination scenarios were assigned using the TCRdist pipeline. In a later analysis, every TCR beta chain was defined by the combination of its CDR3 amino acid sequence and its V-gene family, and reads without a unique V-gene family were dropped. A later analysis removed 600 or so highly shared, low-generation-probability nucleotide sequences to deal with suspected cross-contamination and a sequencing artifact. For each public chain, a later analysis derived a clonal expansion index from normalized ranks of inferred template counts within each repertoire. In a later analysis, generation probabilities were computed with a VDJ recombination model fitted to out-of-frame rearrangements, and the resulting probabilities were checked against IGoR. Hypergeometric tests were used in a later analysis to score TCR-TCR, TCR-HLA and TCR-CMV co-occurrence, with a repertoire-size bias correction applied to the TCR pairs. False discovery rates were estimated in a later analysis by permuting HLA or CMV assignments 20 times. In a later analysis, co-occurring TCRs were grouped using DBSCAN, with TCRdist sequence similarity added in when clustering inside HLA-allele-positive subsets. Co-occurrence clustering excluded repertoires with fewer than 30,000 or more than 120,000 public chains, plus five with anomalous nucleotide sharing. TCRdb retrieved this table from immuneACCESS and kept in-frame rearrangements only. Not all clones are present; in checked studies, unresolved V genes account for under half, and no reason is known for the remainder. Clonal size and the V and J genes are those of that table, whereas D and trimming came from the DNA. The sample table records 120,000 or so clones; 17% of these occur just once. The top ten clonotypes cover about 3% of the sample.

The rearrangement joined TRBV7-2 to TRBJ1-2; the D gene is possibly TRBD1, with 6 bases matching. The sample consisted of PBMCs. This TCR came from a female donor in good health and CMV-seropositive. The CDR3 protein sequence reads: CASSLDRETGSYGYTF. In nucleotides, the sequence is TGTGCCAGCAGCTTAGACAGGGAGACAGGAAGCTATGGCTACACCTTC.